This section outlines one T cell receptor beta chain sequence together with its context. As yet, its antigen is unknown. This CDR3 has 15 amino acids. Per the germline V gene, CDR1 is SGHDT and CDR2 is YYEEEE. V dropped 3 bases and J dropped 6; count of bases not matched to a gene: 11. MiXCR, run by TCRdb on the 5' RACE reads, gives a single entry per CDR3 protein. The sample contains hundreds of thousands of distinct CDR3 sequences, approximately 13% of which appear only once. The data belong to a study of T cells after yellow fever vaccination. General observations from the study: Post-booster reappearance was seen for most primary-vaccination clones (about 96% CD4, 80% to 90% CD8).

Source: PBMCs, taken on the day of the yellow fever booster vaccination. The chain combines TRBV5-6 with TRBJ2-5, with 7 nucleotides matching TRBD2. The source is a man aged 25 to 40 who received the YFV17D yellow fever vaccine. The CDR3 protein is CASSYQGGSKQTQYF. The CDR3 DNA sequence: TGTGCCAGCAGCTATCAAGGCGGGAGTAAACAGACCCAGTACTTC.